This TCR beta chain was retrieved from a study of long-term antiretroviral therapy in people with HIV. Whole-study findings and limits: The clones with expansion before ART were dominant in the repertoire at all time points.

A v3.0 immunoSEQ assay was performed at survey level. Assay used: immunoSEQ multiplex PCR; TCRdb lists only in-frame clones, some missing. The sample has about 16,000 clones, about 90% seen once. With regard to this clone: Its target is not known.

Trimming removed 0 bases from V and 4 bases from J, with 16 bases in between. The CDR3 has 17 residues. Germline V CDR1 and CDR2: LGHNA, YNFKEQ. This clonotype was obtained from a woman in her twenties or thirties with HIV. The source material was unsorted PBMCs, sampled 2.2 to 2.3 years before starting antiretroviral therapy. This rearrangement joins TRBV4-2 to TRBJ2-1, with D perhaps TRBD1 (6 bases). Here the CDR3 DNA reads TGTGCCAGCAGCCAAGATCTCGGCCAGGGGCGTTACAATGAGCAGTTCTTC. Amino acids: CASSQDLGQGRYNEQFF.